The clone carrying this T cell receptor (beta chain) has just a few counts. Its specificity is unknown. The PCR contained 60 Vbeta and 13 Jbeta primers. TCRdb keeps only in-frame clones here, not all; method: immunoSEQ multiplex PCR. The sample holds around 140,000 clones, roughly 74% seen once. The source of the sample is a study of cytomegalovirus exposure and HLA in healthy donors. General observations from the study: Reports described diagnosis of cytomegalovirus status by the classifier as highly specific and sensitive. Follow-up analysis later connected one missense variant in DCLRE1C with trimming of TCR beta V- and J-genes. A few of the chains that were CMV-associated were confirmed in vitro to be specific for CMV antigens.

The sequence derives from a woman younger than 35 in good health and CMV-seropositive. Sequencing used PBMCs.

CDR3 loop: CASSLVAGGSYNEQFF. CDR3 DNA: TGTGCCAGCAGCTTAGTAGCGGGGGGCTCCTACAATGAGCAGTTCTTC. The chain recombines TRBV7-8 with TRBJ2-1; 10 positions match TRBD2. With 1 base clipped from V and 0 bases from J, the junction kept 0 bases outside the gene matches. This CDR3 comprises 16 residues. Germline values: CDR1 SGHVS, CDR2 FQNEAQ.